This TCR beta chain appears in the sequencing data of a study of tumor and adjacent non-tumor tissue in lung cancer. Study background: Histology: under 15 adenocarcinoma, a couple of squamous cell carcinoma, 1 small cell lung cancer. Study conclusions and caveats: Compared with tumor, normal lung showed significantly lower TCR diversity.

The CDR3 contains 15 residues when both ends are counted. No cell sorting was done before RNA was extracted from the tissue. Between August and November 2014, newly diagnosed, chemotherapy-naive lung cancer patients underwent thoracic surgery in China. The library came from three nested PCR rounds adapted from ARM-PCR protocols. In TCRdb, the multiplex PCR reads were re-called with MiXCR into one record per CDR3 protein. The profile shows 200,000 to 250,000 distinct CDR3 sequences, 70% to 75% of them singletons. This clonotype appeared once. Its antigen is not identified. No conserved phenylalanine or tryptophan ends this CDR3, so it is likely a read error. The limits of the CDR3 on the DNA are not certain, so only TCRdb's listed CDR3 is given.

Sequenced: lung tumor tissue. The chain employs TRBV12-3 or TRBV12-4 and TRBJ1-1; TRBD1, the D gene given by the table, was not confirmed from the DNA. This TCR derives from a man aged 55 to 70 with non-small cell lung cancer. The CDR3 region is CASTRWTGGNTEALV.